Included here is one TCR beta chain sequence, with context. The germline V and J ends were trimmed by 1 base and 3 bases, with 12 bases remaining between them. The CDR3 length is 16 residues. Looked up from germline, CDR1 is LGHDT and CDR2 is YNNKEL (reference sequence). In the authors' methods: Quantification of nucleated cells was approximated via reference gene primer amplification. Using immunoSEQ multiplex PCR, the repertoire was profiled, and TCRdb retains in-frame clones only, with some absent. For V, J and clone size, that table is used; D and trimming come from the DNA. The sample comprises 55,000 to 80,000 clones, roughly 75% of which are singletons, and 14% rests with the top ten. The data derive from a study of blood T cell repertoires in COVID-19. Study-wide context: There were acute and convalescent COVID-19 samples, and they came from the United States, Italy and Spain. T cells, B-cell-depleted T cells, or PBMCs supplied cDNA or gDNA.

One Seattle source followed patients from active infection through their disease course. The clonotype comes from a man between 60 and 75 years old with COVID-19, enrolled during active disease. The rearrangement links TRBV3-1 (or the pseudogene TRBV3-2) to TRBJ2-2; D might be TRBD2 (7 bases). The sample consisted of peripheral blood. CDR3 DNA: TGTGCCAGCAGCCAAGTCGGGGGGCTCTACACCGGGGAGCTGTTTTTT. It translates to CASSQVGGLYTGELFF.